The clone carrying this TCR beta chain was seen just once. Its antigen is unknown. This record belongs to a study of OX40 agonist ivuxolimab in advanced cancers. Study as a whole: Three patients got partial responses; one had hepatocellular carcinoma and two had cutaneous melanoma.

Trimming removed 0 bases at V and 6 bases at J, with 11 bases between. From germline, CDR1 is SGHAT and CDR2 FQNNGV. There are 15 residues in the CDR3. Study-wide findings and caveats: CD4+ and CD8+ T cells in blood underwent clonal expansion by week 6 at 0.1 to 3.0 mg/kg. In the expanded peripheral T cells, antigen specificity was never determined. More expanded clones were found, on average, in CD8+ than in CD4+ T cells.

Sequencing used immunoSEQ multiplex PCR; TCRdb keeps in-frame clones, though not all of them. Among roughly 61,000 clones listed, 85% to 90% were seen once. The J gene is TRBJ2-2, the V gene TRBV11-2; D gene unclear. The clonotype originates from an adult with an advanced solid tumor such as melanoma, head and neck, liver or kidney cancer. This material consisted of CD4+ or CD8+ T cells sorted from blood, taken in a trial of the OX40 agonist ivuxolimab. CDR3 bases: TGTGCCAGCAGCTTAGATCGAGGCCTTTCCGGGGAGCTGTTTTTT. As protein: CASSLDRGLSGELFF.